This T cell receptor beta chain was sequenced for a study of naive and memory T cell subsets. Study-level findings and limits: Especially in CD8 cells, naive repertoires contained a few larger clonotypes, possibly CD45RA-re-expressing memory cells. Over 95% of naive TCR sequences appeared only once after error correction, unlike memory subsets. There was no ground truth to check naive and memory subset results.

After the first PCR, alpha and beta chain libraries were processed separately. CMV status came from CD4+ IFNgamma after overnight CMV lysate stimulation. The beta constant-region primer was an equimolar mix of two oligonucleotides covering TRBC1 and TRBC2. Nested alpha and beta constant-region primers with the SP2 primer drove four PCR rounds on ligated cDNA. TCRdb itself ran the UMI-ligation and nested PCR reads through MiXCR, one entry per CDR3 protein. Found here are 150,000 or so distinct CDR3 sequences, roughly 23% of them singletons; the top ten hold 0.11%. This clonotype was observed a handful of times. Its antigen is unidentified. This CDR3 has 16 amino acids. The J segment lost 5 bases and the V segment lost 1 base, leaving 3 bases of the junction unmatched.

The TCR comes from a human donor in good health. The chain links TRBV12-3 or TRBV12-4 to TRBJ2-5, with 14 bases aligning to TRBD2. The sample was naive CD4+ T cells from blood. The CDR3 DNA reads TGTGCCAGCAGTTTAGGACTAGCGGGAGGGCAGGAGACCCAGTACTTC. It encodes CASSLGLAGGQETQYF.